This T cell receptor beta chain was identified during a study of cytomegalovirus exposure and HLA in healthy donors (TCRdb year 2017). At the level of the whole study: An earlier analysis of several hundred of the donors reported more than 250 Gb of sequence data and more than 90 million unique TCR beta sequences from 150 million to 200 million T cells. All discovery cohort repertoires had been generated using a single sequencing platform. An early release covering roughly 600 HLA-typed donors comprised about 290 gigabases of sequencing data and tens of millions of unique TCR sequences. A later analysis re-analyzed previously published TCR beta repertoires from about 600 donors and added high-resolution HLA genotyping to study TCR occurrence patterns. Genome-wide SNP genotypes for about 60% of the roughly 700 donors were used in a later genetic analysis, which treated that subset as a discovery cohort. Typing coverage differed by locus: A, B, C, DRB1 and DQB1 were typed in about 629-630 donors, DQA1 in 522, DPA1 in around 610, and DPB1 in approximately 450. The study was designed to test whether signatures of past pathogen exposure could be identified by cataloging public T cell receptors. Because of strong linkage in the cohort, 5 or 6 DR-DQ haplotypes were treated as single units for association and clustering. The genetic ancestry cluster associated with self-reported Caucasian donors included about four fifths of the roughly 380 genotyped donors. The study used immunosequencing to profile the T cell repertoires of around 600 subjects and linked those repertoires to cytomegalovirus serostatus. Along with the roughly 670-subject first cohort, a separate validation cohort of 120 different subjects was used. In an earlier analysis of over 550 of the donors, high-throughput TCR beta sequencing was used to judge whether each TCR beta V gene segment behaved as functional or pseudogenic. The later analysis used no new phenotypic data to find candidate immune exposures, relying instead on TCR beta sequences and their occurrence across donors. To predict cytomegalovirus infection status, the study combined high-throughput TCR immunosequencing, statistical association of individual TCRs with disease status, and machine learning. Among 398 genotyped donors of the cohort, an average of about 240,000 unique TCR beta nucleotide sequences were sequenced per donor, around 20% of them non-productive. Donor age, sex, ethnicity and CMV serostatus were collected together with the repertoire data. Class I and class II HLA loci were covered by the typing at four-digit resolution.

The cohort was made up of about 670 healthy bone marrow donors. All cohort members were sampled while nominally healthy, although unrecorded immune exposures were likely present. The donor was CMV seronegative and was included in the group of approximately 350 seronegative cohort members. A peripheral blood sample was provided by each donor, and peripheral blood mononuclear cells were used for TCR beta sequencing. Genomic DNA was extracted from the blood cell samples with the Qiagen DNeasy Blood Extraction Kit. This clone was recorded only once. No antigen is known for it. Within one base of it there is no much larger clone, and no base qualities were kept. The CDR3 has 13 amino acids, counting the end cysteine and phenylalanine. Here the CDR3 DNA is all that survives: 39 bases in frame from base 1. V and J are truncated by 2 bases and 6 bases respectively, leaving an intervening sequence of 11 bases. The germline V gene provides CDR1 SGHDT and CDR2 YYEEEE.

Receptors were amplified or captured by the immunoSEQ multiplex PCR assay. For the multiplex PCR, a mixture combining 60 forward primers for TCR Vbeta segments and 13 reverse primers for TCR Jbeta segments was used. Amplification of the CDR3 region of rearranged TCR beta genes was performed with a multiplex PCR assay on genomic DNA. Amplified TCR beta libraries were sequenced as 87-base-pair reads on the Illumina HiSeq System. Regarding the original processing steps: Across the 670 or so repertoires, a later analysis counted roughly 77 million unique TCR beta chains, roughly 11 million of which were shared by at least two donors. A nearest-neighbor algorithm error-corrected the raw reads and collapsed the reads into unique sequences, merging closely related sequences to remove PCR and sequencing errors. Alignment of CDR3 sequences to IMGT reference sequences was used to assign V, D and J gene segments. For a sequence to be retained, a match of at least six nucleotides to both a V gene segment and a J gene segment was required. Rearrangements were classified as productive when the CDR3 lacked stop codons and remained in frame with V and J, and all other rearrangements were classified as non-productive. CDR3 was defined by IMGT convention, running from the second conserved V-encoded cysteine to the conserved J-encoded phenylalanine. The earlier analysis of 587 of the donors excluded sequences that lacked an unambiguous match to a single V gene segment. In an earlier analysis of approximately 610 of the donors, V segments were called functional above 56.7% productive rearrangements and were called segregating when the between-donor standard deviation exceeded 5%. A statistical classification framework was developed to diagnose cytomegalovirus status using the catalog of TCR beta chain sequences. A later analysis assigned V and J genes by comparing TCR nucleotide sequences with IMGT/GENE-DB human TR gene sequences. In a later analysis, CDR3 sequences and most-parsimonious VDJ recombination scenarios were assigned using the TCRdist pipeline. In a later analysis, each TCR beta chain was defined by its CDR3 amino acid sequence together with its V-gene family, and reads without a unique V-gene family were excluded. As a way to deal with suspected cross-contamination and a sequencing artifact, a later analysis dropped 640 or so nucleotide sequences that were highly shared and had low generation probability. In a later analysis, a clonal expansion index for each public chain was calculated from normalized within-repertoire ranks of inferred template counts. Generation probabilities in a later analysis came from a VDJ recombination model fitted to out-of-frame rearrangements, and those results were checked against IGoR. In a later analysis, hypergeometric tests were used to score TCR-TCR, TCR-HLA and TCR-CMV co-occurrence, with a repertoire-size bias correction applied to TCR pairs. A later analysis estimated false discovery rates by permuting HLA or CMV assignments 20 times. In a later analysis, co-occurring TCRs were grouped using DBSCAN, with TCRdist sequence similarity added in when clustering inside HLA-allele-positive subsets. Co-occurrence clustering excluded repertoires with fewer than 30,000 or more than 120,000 public chains, plus five with anomalous nucleotide sharing. TCRdb took over this immuneACCESS table, retaining in-frame rearrangements with V and J assigned. Such tables are incomplete; in checked studies, under half of the missing clones stem from an unresolved V gene, and the remainder is unexplained. D and trimming were read from the DNA, whereas the V and J calls and clone size are those reported in that table. This sample lists 120,000 to 150,000 clones; 65% to 85% were detected once. The ten largest clonotypes hold approximately 2.3% of the sample.

The study at large found these results: The authors suggested that the approach could potentially be generalized to other disease states and immunological phenotypes. CMV serostatus was the only immune exposure information available for the cohort. A total of 150 or so TCR beta chains were listed by the study as associated with cytomegalovirus. Some IMGT-functional V segments, including TRBV6-2 and TRBV6-3, could not be distinguished by the 87-base-pair reads and were therefore excluded. Correlated functional status among segregating V segments might reflect linkage disequilibrium, but an unknown experimental factor could not be ruled out. According to a later analysis, parvovirus B19, influenza, CMV and Epstein-Barr virus appeared linked to several top co-occurrence clusters. A later analysis found that most CMV-associated TCR beta chains appeared HLA-restricted, with HLA associations seemingly driven largely by CMV exposure. A cluster of highly shared sequence variants was judged likely to be a technical artifact of the sequencing pipeline. A later analysis found that HLA-associated TCR beta chains were more clonally expanded and had lower generation probabilities than equally common non-associated chains. Most TCR sequences were seen in very few donors, while some public TCRs were found in many individuals. Roughly uniform sequencing depth across donors was assumed in presence/absence analyses, although this assumption may not hold. The cohort was sequenced for TCR beta chains only, and without alpha or paired-chain data the features that could be detected were limited. Specific HLA alleles were associated with roughly 16,000 TCR beta sequences at a false discovery rate of 0.05 in a later analysis. The classifier was reported to diagnose cytomegalovirus status with high specificity and sensitivity in both the original cohort and the validation cohort. A few of the identified cytomegalovirus-associated TCR beta chains were confirmed in vitro to be specific for cytomegalovirus antigens. When HLA alleles, especially DR and DQ, strongly co-occurred, attributing TCR associations to individual alleles was difficult. V-gene and J-gene trimming of TCR beta chains was associated with a missense DCLRE1C variant in a later genetic analysis, and the association was replicated in an independent cohort. The earlier analysis of about 600 of the donors excluded fewer than 20 rarely observed V segments, including chromosome 9 orphons, because counts were too low. A further reported finding was that TCR beta sequences accurately predicted the HLA-A and HLA-B alleles for most subjects in the first cohort. Broadly in line with IMGT annotations, most TCR beta V segments showed up in productive rearrangements about 87% or about 30% of the time in an earlier analysis of some 590 of the donors. In a later analysis, TCR association rates were found to vary across HLA loci, with the most associated TCRs seen for DRB1 alleles and the fewest for HLA-C alleles. Because HLA typing was missing for some donors at each locus, association tests included only the typed subset. In a later genetic analysis, fewer N-insertions in productive TCRs were reported among donors in an Asian-associated ancestry cluster than the roughly 700-donor mean.

Sample: PBMCs. The clonotype originates from a male donor in good health and CMV-seronegative. Recombination connected TRBV5-6 to TRBJ2-5; perhaps TRBD2 is the D gene, with 5 bases matching. At the DNA level, the sequence is TGTGCCAGCAGCTTCAGGAGGAGGAAGACCCAGTACTTC. The encoded protein is CASSFRRRKTQYF.